The 18 T cell receptor beta chains below come from one sample, sequenced in a study of T-cell memory formation after mild COVID-19. TCRdb re-called the 5' RACE reads with MiXCR, one entry per CDR3 protein. The sample lists a few hundred thousand distinct CDR3 sequences; 15% to 20% were seen once. The sample comprised PBMCs or a T cell subset sorted from them (not recorded which). These receptors were taken from a man younger than 35 who had mild COVID-19 (a few samples of this study predate the infection). Cell type and time point are not known.

This chain links TRBV15 with TRBJ1-2, with D possibly matching TRBD1 (5 bases). The length of the CDR3 is 13 residues. Germline CDR1 LNHNV, CDR2 YYDKDF (reference sequence). The V end lost 5 bases, the J end lost 0 bases, and 7 bases lay between the germline ends. The CDR3 here is CATSDRPNYGYTF. The CDR3 DNA reads as TGTGCCACCAGCGACAGACCTAACTATGGCTACACCTTC.

The chain combines TRBV15 with TRBJ1-6, with D tentatively TRBD1 (5 bases). Between the trimmed V and J ends, which lost 2 bases and 7 bases, there was a span of 6 bases. Germline V gives CDR1 LNHNV, CDR2 YYDKDF (reference sequence). The CDR3 is 13 amino acids. The CDR3 spells CATSRSGNSPLHF. CDR3 bases: TGTGCCACCAGCAGATCAGGGAATTCACCCCTCCACTTT.

This clonotype was observed a few times. This chain joins TRBV20-1 and TRBJ1-5, with D possibly matching TRBD1 (6 bases). Between the trimmed V and J ends, which lost 5 bases and 6 bases, there was a span of 14 bases. This CDR3 spans 13 amino acids. Germline-derived CDR1 and CDR2 are DFQATT and SNEGSKA (reference sequence). The CDR3 spells CSAGTQGSQPQHF. The CDR3 coding sequence is TGCAGTGCTGGCACACAGGGTTCTCAGCCCCAGCATTTT.

This clonotype came up a few times. The V and J genes are TRBV5-1 and TRBJ1-1; D is uncertain. This CDR3 spans 14 amino acids. Per germline, CDR1 SGHRS and CDR2 YFSETQ. V was trimmed by 4 bases and J by 2 bases, leaving 12 bases between them. CDR3 in DNA: TGCGCCAGCAGCGAAGGGCCCGCTAACACTGAAGCTTTCTTT. Its translation is CASSEGPANTEAFF. Full variable domain (outside the CDR3, taken from reference TRBV5-1 and TRBJ1-1): KAGVTQTPRYLIKTRGQQVTLSCSPISGHRSVSWYQQTPGQGLQFLFEYFSETQRNKGNFPGRFSGRQFSNSRSEMNVSTLELGDSALYLCASSEGPANTEAFFGQGTRLTVV.

This clonotype has just a few counts. The chain uses TRBV7-3 and TRBJ2-1; TRBD1 matches at 8 bases. Trimming removed 5 bases from V and 3 bases from J; junction bases left unmatched: 6. This CDR3 comprises 15 residues. Germline CDR1 is SGHTA and CDR2 is FQGTGA. The CDR3 sequence is CASSQNGQGYNEQFF. The CDR3 DNA follows: TGTGCCAGCAGCCAAAACGGACAGGGCTACAATGAGCAGTTCTTC.

This clonotype was detected only a few times. The rearrangement joins TRBV5-5 to TRBJ2-4; the D gene is possibly TRBD1 (5 bases). V lost 2 bases and J lost 0, with 18 bases in between. The CDR3 has 18 amino acids. Germline CDR1 and CDR2: SGHKS and YYEKEE (reference sequence). CDR3 DNA sequence: TGTGCCAGCAGCTTACGCGTTCTGGACAAACTAGCCAAAAACATTCAGTACTTC. Amino acid sequence: CASSLRVLDKLAKNIQYF.

This clonotype occurred a few times. J is TRBJ1-1 and V is TRBV12-3 or TRBV12-4; the D gene is possibly TRBD1 (5 bases). This CDR3 comprises 13 residues. Trimming removed 6 bases at V and 0 bases at J, with 8 bases between. The CDR3 spells CASREGLNTEAFF. CDR3 DNA sequence: TGTGCCAGCAGGGAGGGGTTGAACACTGAAGCTTTCTTT.

The rearrangement joins TRBV12-3 or TRBV12-4 to TRBJ2-6; D is uncertain. V was cut by 7 bases and J by 2 bases, with 9 bases left in between. CDR3 length equals 14 residues. This chain's CDR3 is CASTIRPGANVLTF. The CDR3 bases are TGTGCCAGCACCATAAGACCTGGGGCCAACGTCCTGACTTTC.

V is TRBV6-5 and J is TRBJ2-2; TRBD1 matches 7 bases. Trimming at V came to 10 bases and at J to 4 bases, leaving 12 bases not matched to a gene. This CDR3 is 15 amino acids long. CDR1 and CDR2 (germline): MNHEY, SVGAGI. In nucleotides, the CDR3 is TGTGCCATCAGCTACCGACAGGGTGGCACCGGGGAGCTGTTTTTT. This gives the protein CAISYRQGGTGELFF.

In this sample, this clonotype turned up many times. The chain recombines TRBV7-2 with TRBJ2-7, with D hard to call. V was cut by 4 bases and J by 4 bases, with 5 bases left in between. The CDR3 has 11 amino acids. Germline lookup yields CDR1 SGHTA and CDR2 FQGNSA. CDR3 bases: TGTGCCAGCAGCTCCTTATACGAGCAGTACTTC. Amino acids: CASSSLYEQYF.

The rearrangement uses TRBV6-2 or TRBV6-3 and TRBJ2-4; 7 bases are a match to TRBD1. The germline CDR1 and CDR2 sequences are MNHEY and SVGEGT. This CDR3 comprises 13 residues. With V trimmed by 6 bases and J by 5 bases, 4 bases remained unmatched. CDR3 in DNA: TGTGCCAGCAGCACCGGGACAGAAAACATTCAGTACTTC. It codes for CASSTGTENIQYF.

This clonotype was counted only a few times. This chain connects TRBV14 to TRBJ2-3; D is uncertain. This CDR3 spans 17 amino acids. Per the germline V gene, CDR1 is SGHDN and CDR2 is FVKESK. V lost 2 bases and J 3 bases, leaving 18 bases between the germline ends. CDR3 protein: CASSQTLTSPSTDTQYF. The DNA for the CDR3 is TGTGCCAGCAGCCAAACCCTAACATCCCCTTCTACAGATACGCAGTATTTT.

This clonotype has a handful of counts. The rearrangement joins TRBV3-1 to TRBJ1-4; tentatively, D is TRBD1 (5 bases). Germline V CDR1 and CDR2: LGHDT, YNNKEL (reference sequence). V lost 3 bases, J lost 7 bases, and 9 bases lay in between. This CDR3 contains 13 residues. CDR3 nucleotide sequence: TGTGCCAGCAGCCAGAGGGGATCTGAAAAACTGTTTTTT. Residues: CASSQRGSEKLFF.

The V call is TRBV29-1, the J call TRBJ2-7; TRBD1 agrees at 9 bases. The CDR3 is 17 residues long. V dropped 4 bases and J dropped 4; count of bases not matched to a gene: 17. Germline CDR1 and CDR2: SQVTM and ANQGSEA. The chain's CDR3 is CSVGGGTGRTGAYEQYV. For the CDR3, the DNA is TGCAGCGTTGGGGGGGGGACAGGGCGAACGGGTGCTTACGAGCAGTACGTC.

The V call is TRBV20-1, the J call TRBJ2-7; D remains ambiguous. The CDR3 is made up of 13 amino acids. Looked up from germline, CDR1 is DFQATT and CDR2 is SNEGSKA (reference sequence). Trimming shortened V by 6 bases and J by 2 bases, and 14 bases separated the two germline ends. In DNA form, the CDR3 reads TGCAGTGCCTCTCAGACCGGACCCTACGAGCAGTACGTC. Translation gives CSASQTGPYEQYV.

Worth noting for this clonotype: One end of the junction varies from germline; a read error may be responsible. V gene TRBV7-2 combines with J gene TRBJ2-3, with D unresolved. CDR1 is SGHTA, CDR2 FQGNSA, per germline. The length of the CDR3 is 14 residues. The CDR3, as DNA: TGTGCCAGCAGCTTAGGTACCCCCACAGATAAGCAGTATTTT. The encoded protein is CASSLGTPTDKQYF.

This clonotype appeared many times. J is TRBJ1-4 and V is TRBV4-3, with a possible D match to TRBD1 (6 bases). This CDR3 spans 15 amino acids. V was clipped by 4 bases and J by 7 bases, with 16 bases between them. Looked up from germline, CDR1 is LGHNA and CDR2 is YSLEER. The CDR3 protein is CASSRSSGAREKLFF. The CDR3 nucleotides read TGCGCCAGCAGCCGTTCCTCAGGGGCGCGTGAAAAACTGTTTTTT.

This clonotype was seen many times. This chain links TRBV5-1 with TRBJ2-5, with D unclear. Trimming shortened V by 0 bases and J by 1 base, and 7 bases separated the two germline ends. Germline values: CDR1 SGHRS, CDR2 YFSETQ. The CDR3 is made up of 14 amino acids. CDR3 nucleotides: TGCGCCAGCAGCTTGGCGGCAGGCCAAGAGACCCAGTACTTC. Translation: CASSLAAGQETQYF.